This T cell receptor (beta chain) was identified in a study of cytomegalovirus exposure and HLA in healthy donors. Turning to the study itself: An earlier analysis found some 120 million unique TCR beta sequences from 150 million to 200 million T cells. Notes on the study in general: When a later analysis was performed, an Asian-associated ancestry cluster reportedly had fewer N-insertions than the roughly 730-donor mean. With later analysis, a missense DCLRE1C variant became linked to TCR beta V- and J-gene trimming. The study put some 150 TCR beta chains on its list as cytomegalovirus-associated.

After removal of 6 bases from V and 2 bases from J, the junction contained 4 bases not matched to a gene. CDR3 length: 14 residues. CDR1 is SGHRS and CDR2 is YFSETQ in the germline V gene. Both 60 Vbeta primers and 13 Jbeta primers went into the PCR. Assay: immunoSEQ multiplex PCR; the TCRdb copy retains only in-frame clones and omits some. The sample consists of some 140,000 clones, roughly two thirds of them appearing once. As for this clone: Antigen: not known.

The sequence derives from a woman aged 40 to 50 in good health and CMV-seronegative. Sequenced sample: PBMCs. J is TRBJ2-1 and V is TRBV5-1; 8 bases agree with TRBD2. The CDR3, as DNA: TGCGCCAGCAAAGACGGGGGGGCCTACAATGAGCAGTTCTTC. This sequence encodes CASKDGGAYNEQFF.